This T cell receptor beta chain emerged from a study of T cell responses to AZD1222 COVID-19 vaccine. Study details: Both about-4-week and about-12-week second-dose recipients were combined. Findings of the study overall: Repertoires were obtained only post-peak T cell response.

Trimming removed 1 base from V and 7 bases from J, with 15 bases in between. CDR3 length equals 14 residues. Per the germline V gene, CDR1 is SGHDT and CDR2 is YYEEEE. Measured with immunoSEQ multiplex PCR; TCRdb has only the in-frame clones, and not every one. The data contain just under 85,000 clones, about 90% of them singletons. Comment on this clone: Its antigen remains unknown.

The chain links TRBV5-6 to TRBJ2-7; the D gene is possibly TRBD2 (6 bases). The receptor's source is an adult in good health. This material consisted of peripheral blood, taken on day 0 of AZD1222 vaccination. As DNA, the CDR3 is TGTGCCAGCAGCTTGTCAGGAGGGCCTCGAGAGCAGTACTTC. This sequence encodes CASSLSGGPREQYF.